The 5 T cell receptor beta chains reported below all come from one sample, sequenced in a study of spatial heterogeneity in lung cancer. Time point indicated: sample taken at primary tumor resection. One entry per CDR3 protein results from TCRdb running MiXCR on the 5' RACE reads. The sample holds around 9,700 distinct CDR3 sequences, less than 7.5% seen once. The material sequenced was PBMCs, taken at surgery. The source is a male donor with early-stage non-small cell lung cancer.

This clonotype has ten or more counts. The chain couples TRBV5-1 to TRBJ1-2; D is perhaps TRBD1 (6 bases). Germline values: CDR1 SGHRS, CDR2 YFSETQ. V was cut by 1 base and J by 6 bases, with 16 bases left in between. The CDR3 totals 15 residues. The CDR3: CASSLTQSRGDGYTF. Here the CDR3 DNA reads TGCGCCAGCAGCTTGACCCAATCCAGGGGTGATGGCTACACCTTC.

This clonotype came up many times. CDR3 residues: CASTWGGGRNTIYF. CDR3 nucleotides: TGTGCCAGCACCTGGGGGGGCGGCAGAAACACCATATATTTT. The gene calls are TRBV12-3 or TRBV12-4 and TRBJ1-3; D may be TRBD1 (6 bases). CDR3 length: 14 residues. Trimming removed 7 bases at V and 5 bases at J, with 15 bases between.

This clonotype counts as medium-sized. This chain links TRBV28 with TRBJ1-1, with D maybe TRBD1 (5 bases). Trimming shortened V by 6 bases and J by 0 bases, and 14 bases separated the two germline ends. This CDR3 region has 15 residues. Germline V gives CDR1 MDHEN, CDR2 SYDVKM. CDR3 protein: CASSRGEGVNTEAFF. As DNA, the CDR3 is TGTGCCAGCAGCCGGGGGGAAGGAGTGAACACTGAAGCTTTCTTT.

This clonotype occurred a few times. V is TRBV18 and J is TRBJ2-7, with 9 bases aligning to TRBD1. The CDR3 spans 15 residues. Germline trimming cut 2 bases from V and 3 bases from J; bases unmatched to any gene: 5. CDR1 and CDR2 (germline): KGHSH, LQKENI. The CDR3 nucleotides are TGTGCCAGCTCACCAGCCGGGACAGGGTACTACGAGCAGTACTTC. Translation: CASSPAGTGYYEQYF.

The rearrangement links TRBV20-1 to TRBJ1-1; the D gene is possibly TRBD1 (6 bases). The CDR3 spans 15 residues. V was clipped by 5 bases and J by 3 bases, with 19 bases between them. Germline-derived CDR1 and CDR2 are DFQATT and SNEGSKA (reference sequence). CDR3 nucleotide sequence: TGCAGTGCTCATCCCCTAAGCAGGGGTTACACTGAAGCTTTCTTT. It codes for CSAHPLSRGYTEAFF.